A single sample is the source of the 8 T cell receptor beta chains below, sequenced in a study of molecular identifiers for immune sequencing clone quantification. TCRdb re-called the PCR reads with MiXCR, one entry per CDR3 protein. The sample contains a few hundred thousand distinct CDR3 sequences, 20% to 25% of which appear only once. Sequencing was performed on naive CD8+ T cells from blood, with Jurkat cell RNA spiked in. Stated subset: FACS-sorted CD8+CD4-CCR7+CD45RA+ naive T cells. These receptors all stem from a human donor in good health. Some libraries in this study had Jurkat cell RNA spiked in.

This clonotype was detected only once. The rearrangement uses TRBV7-2 and TRBJ2-1, with D possibly matching TRBD2 (6 bases). The CDR3 spans 12 residues. V lost 3 bases to trimming and J lost 10 bases, with 10 bases between them. CDR1 is SGHTA, CDR2 FQGNSA, per germline. As DNA, the CDR3 is TGTGCCAGCAGCTTTAGCGGCTCGGAGCAGTTCTTC. Translation gives CASSFSGSEQFF.

This clonotype was recorded many times. The chain has TRBV5-4 and TRBJ1-4, with unresolved D. Trimming shortened V by 0 bases and J by 0 bases, and 15 bases separated the two germline ends. Germline lookup yields CDR1 SGHNT and CDR2 YYREEE (reference sequence). CDR3 length: 18 residues. Here the CDR3 DNA reads TGTGCCAGCAGCTTGGCGGCGGCAGTTCCGGCAACTAATGAAAAACTGTTTTTT. This sequence encodes CASSLAAAVPATNEKLFF.

Here the CDR3 reads CASSYSNGTEAFF. CDR3 nucleotides: TGTGCCAGCAGCTATTCAAATGGGACTGAAGCTTTCTTT. The rearrangement uses TRBV7-9 and TRBJ1-1, with D uncertain. The V end lost 4 bases, the J end lost 5 bases, and 11 bases lay between the germline ends. Germline assignment: CDR1 SEHNR and CDR2 FQNEAQ (reference sequence). The CDR3 runs 13 residues.

This clonotype showed up just a few times. The V call is TRBV2, the J call TRBJ1-6, with D possibly TRBD1 on 5 matching bases. The CDR3 covers 15 residues. V was pared by 4 bases and J by 4 bases, with 11 bases between. The V gene's germline CDR1 is SNHLY and CDR2 FYNNEI. CDR3 coding DNA: TGTGCCAGCAGTGGCGACAGTAATTATAATTCACCCCTCCACTTT. This translates into CASSGDSNYNSPLHF.

The table lists this clonotype with many counts. The CDR3 spells CASSVQRELRNTQYF. DNA for the CDR3: TGTGCCAGCAGCGTCCAGCGGGAGCTGAGAAATACGCAGTATTTT. The gene calls are TRBV13 and TRBJ2-3; 8 bases fit TRBD2. V was pared by 5 bases and J by 7 bases, with 11 bases of the junction left unmatched. Germline CDR1 and CDR2: PRHDT and FYEKMQ (reference sequence). The CDR3 loop spans 15 amino acids.

This clonotype was recorded at least ten times. The chain employs TRBV7-9 and TRBJ2-7, with 7 bases identical to TRBD1. J gave up 2 bases and V 4 bases, and 5 bases lay outside the gene matches. Per germline, CDR1 SEHNR and CDR2 FQNEAQ (reference sequence). The CDR3 length is 14 residues. This CDR3 reads CASSSSGTAYEQYF. The CDR3 DNA follows: TGTGCCAGCAGCTCGTCCGGGACAGCCTACGAGCAGTACTTC. The complete variable domain, with remaining parts taken from reference TRBV7-9 and TRBJ2-7, reads DTGVSQNPRHKITKRGQNVTFRCDPISEHNRLYWYRQTLGQGPEFLTYFQNEAQLEKSRLLSDRFSAERPKGSFSTLEIQRTEQGDSAMYLCASSSSGTAYEQYFGPGTRLTVT.

This clonotype has ten or more counts. The DNA for the CDR3 is TGTGCCAGCAGTTATGGGGTACCGAACACCGGGGAGCTGTTTTTT. Amino acid sequence: CASSYGVPNTGELFF. The rearrangement links TRBV6-5 to TRBJ2-2; D is undetermined. The germline gives CDR1 MNHEY, CDR2 SVGAGI. Between the trimmed V and J ends, which lost 3 bases and 0 bases, there was a span of 8 bases. CDR3 length: 15 residues.

The rearrangement links TRBV30 to TRBJ2-2, with 7 bases matching TRBD2. The CDR3 is 14 amino acids. The V and J ends lost 2 bases and 1 base, in that order; junction bases with no gene match: 1. The germline gives CDR1 GTSNPN, CDR2 SVGIG (reference sequence). The CDR3 bases are TGTGCCTGGAGTACGGGGGGGAACACCGGGGAGCTGTTTTTT. Its protein product is CAWSTGGNTGELFF. Full variable domain (rest looked up from reference TRBV30 and TRBJ2-2): SQTIHQWPATLVQPVGSPLSLECTVEGTSNPNLYWYRQAAGRGLQLLFYSVGIGQISSEVPQNLSASRPQDRQFILSSKKLLLSDSGFYLCAWSTGGNTGELFFGEGSRLTVL.